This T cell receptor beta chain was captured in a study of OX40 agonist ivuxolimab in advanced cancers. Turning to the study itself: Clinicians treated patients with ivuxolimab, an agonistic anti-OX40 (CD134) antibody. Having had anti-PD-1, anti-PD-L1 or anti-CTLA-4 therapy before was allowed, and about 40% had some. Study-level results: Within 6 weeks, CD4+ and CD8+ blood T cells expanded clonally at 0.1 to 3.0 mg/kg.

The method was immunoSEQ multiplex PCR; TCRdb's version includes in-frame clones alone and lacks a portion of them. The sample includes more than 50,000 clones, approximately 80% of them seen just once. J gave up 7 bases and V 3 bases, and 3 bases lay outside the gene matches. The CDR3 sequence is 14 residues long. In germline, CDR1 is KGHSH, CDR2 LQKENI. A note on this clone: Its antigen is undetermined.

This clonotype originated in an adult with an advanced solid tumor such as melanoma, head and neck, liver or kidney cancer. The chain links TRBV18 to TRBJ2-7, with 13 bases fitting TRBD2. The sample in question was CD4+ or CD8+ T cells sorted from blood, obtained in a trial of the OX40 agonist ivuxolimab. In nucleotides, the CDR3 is TGTGCCAGCTCACCGCGGACTAGCGGGAGAGAGCAGTACTTC. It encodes CASSPRTSGREQYF.